This TCR beta chain emerged from a study of cytomegalovirus exposure and HLA in healthy donors. Worth noting for this clone: Its antigen is not known.

Study-wide results and limits: Immune exposure data for these donors was limited to CMV serostatus. In a later analysis, at a false discovery rate of 0.05, about 16,000 TCR beta sequences matched HLA alleles. Reportedly, diagnosis of cytomegalovirus status by the classifier showed high specificity and sensitivity.

The study ran its PCR with 60 Vbeta and 13 Jbeta primers. The method was immunoSEQ multiplex PCR; TCRdb's version includes in-frame clones alone and lacks a portion of them. The sample yields about 130,000 clones, 65% to 90% seen once. Germline lookup yields CDR1 SEHNR and CDR2 FQNEAQ (reference sequence). This CDR3 spans 15 amino acids. The trim removed 1 base at V and 1 base at J, leaving 2 bases unmatched. The chain combines TRBV7-9 with TRBJ1-1; 8 bases match TRBD1. This sequence was found in a man younger than 35 in good health and CMV-seronegative. Sequencing was done on a sample of PBMCs. The CDR3 bases are TGTGCCAGCAGCTTAGTAGGACAGGGGAACACTGAAGCTTTCTTT. Protein product: CASSLVGQGNTEAFF.